This T cell receptor beta chain stems from a study of blood T cells in healthy people across ages. Notes on the study in general: Because sorting was not performed, PBMCs prevented conclusive naive versus antigen-experienced comparison. Diversity was higher, and naive CD4+ cells more numerous, in long-lived donors than in aged donors.

Germline CDR1 and CDR2: SGHVS and FNYEAQ. The CDR3 sequence is 13 residues long. The V end lost 1 base, the J end lost 5 bases, and 5 bases lay between the germline ends. Together with a sample-barcoded 5' primer, a J-beta primer mix was included in a second PCR lasting roughly 6 to 12 cycles. MiXCR, applied by TCRdb to the 5' RACE reads, yields one record per CDR3 protein. Among about 680,000 distinct CDR3 sequences, 49% were seen once, and the ten largest hold approximately 32%. In regard to this clonotype: The antigen is undetermined.

Peripheral blood samples of approximately 10 milliliters were drawn from each donor. This clonotype was obtained from a woman aged 60 to 75 in good health. This chain joins TRBV7-6 and TRBJ1-4; D not resolved. Material: blood. In nucleotides, the CDR3 is TGTGCCAGCAGCTTAGAACAGAATGAAAAACTGTTTTTT. It translates to CASSLEQNEKLFF.